This T cell receptor beta chain was sequenced in a study of cytomegalovirus exposure and HLA in healthy donors. Study observations and caveats: It was about 150 TCR beta chains that were listed as cytomegalovirus-associated.

The CDR3 consists of 17 residues. Germline V gene sequence: CDR1 MGHRA, CDR2 YSYEKL. Trimming shortened V by 1 base and J by 0 bases, and 13 bases separated the two germline ends. Concerning this clone: The antigen is undetermined.

Vbeta (60) and Jbeta (13) primers were used in the PCR. Here immunoSEQ multiplex PCR was the method, and the copy in TCRdb shows in-frame clones only, minus some. The profile shows 110,000 or so clones, 67% of them singletons. The source of this sequence is a man in his late teens or twenties in good health and CMV-seropositive. The sample comprised PBMCs. This rearrangement joins TRBV4-1 to TRBJ1-3, with a possible D match to TRBD1 (6 bases). CDR3 nucleotides: TGCGCCAGCAGCCAAGGGGGACACCTAACCTCTGGAAACACCATATATTTT. Protein product: CASSQGGHLTSGNTIYF.